This TCR beta chain was recorded in a study of long-term antiretroviral therapy in people with HIV. The CDR3 totals 15 residues. In germline, CDR1 is SGHNT, CDR2 YYREEE (reference sequence). V trimming: 2 bases; J trimming: 4 bases; junction bases outside the gene matches: 4. The authors ran the immunoSEQ assay, v3.0, at survey level. Assay used: immunoSEQ multiplex PCR; TCRdb lists only in-frame clones, some missing. The table includes tens of thousands of clones, around nine tenths detected once. The source material was unsorted PBMCs, sampled 0.1 years before starting antiretroviral therapy. This sequence originates from a woman aged 45-65 years with HIV. The chain links TRBV5-4 to TRBJ2-3, with 10 bases fitting TRBD2. The CDR3 DNA follows: TGTGCCAGCAGCTTAGCGGGGGGGCGGTCAGATACGCAGTATTTT. Amino acid sequence: CASSLAGGRSDTQYF.